This passage covers 2 T cell receptor beta chains from one sample sequenced in a study of blood T cell repertoires in COVID-19. Here immunoSEQ multiplex PCR was the method, and the copy in TCRdb shows in-frame clones only, minus some. The profile shows 200,000 to 250,000 clones, 80% to 90% of them singletons. Material for sequencing was PBMCs or T cells enriched from blood (not recorded which). These receptor sequences come from a woman aged 30 to 39 who had been exposed to COVID-19.

The J gene is TRBJ1-6, the V gene TRBV30, with D possibly TRBD1 on 5 matching bases. The CDR3 covers 13 residues. The V gene's germline CDR1 is GTSNPN and CDR2 SVGIG (reference sequence). Trimming removed 5 bases at V and 4 bases at J, with 9 bases between. This chain's CDR3 is CAWRQSYNSPLHF. The DNA for the CDR3 is TGTGCCTGGCGACAGTCGTATAATTCACCCCTCCACTTT.

The chain is built from TRBV27 and TRBJ2-1; no clear D. The CDR3 length is 16 residues. Between the trimmed V and J ends, which lost 5 bases and 2 bases, there was a span of 16 bases. Germline V gene lookup returns CDR1 MNHEY and CDR2 SMNVEV (reference sequence). The CDR3 protein is CASSTTRGRTYNEQFF. CDR3 nucleotides: TGTGCCAGCAGTACCACCCGTGGCAGGACCTACAATGAGCAGTTCTTC.